The 8 T cell receptor beta chains below come from one sample, sequenced in a study of T cells in tumors after PD-1 blockade. The method was immunoSEQ multiplex PCR; TCRdb's version includes in-frame clones alone and lacks a portion of them. The profile covers about 19,000 clones, with roughly 80% appearing a single time and roughly 25% taken by the ten largest. The material was PBMCs, obtained after anti-PD-1 therapy. These receptors came from a human donor with advanced basal cell or squamous cell carcinoma (not recorded which).

CDR3 amino acids: CASSFRASSYNEQFF. The CDR3 nucleotides read TGCGCCAGCAGCTTTCGAGCGTCTTCCTACAATGAGCAGTTCTTC. This chain connects TRBV5-1 to TRBJ2-1; no clear D gene. Germline V lookup: CDR1 SGHRS, CDR2 YFSETQ. The ends were cut back, 2 bases at V and 1 base at J, with 10 bases in the middle. This CDR3 is built from 15 residues. The whole variable domain, filled in from reference TRBV5-1 and TRBJ2-1, reads KAGVTQTPRYLIKTRGQQVTLSCSPISGHRSVSWYQQTPGQGLQFLFEYFSETQRNKGNFPGRFSGRQFSNSRSEMNVSTLELGDSALYLCASSFRASSYNEQFFGPGTRLTVL.

This clone was counted between two and nine times. The genes are TRBV7-9 and TRBJ1-1, with unresolved D. The CDR3 length is 13 residues. Germline V gives CDR1 SEHNR, CDR2 FQNEAQ (reference sequence). V lost 1 base, J lost 1 base, and 4 bases lay in between. CDR3 DNA sequence: TGTGCCAGCAGCTTAGTACAGAACACTGAAGCTTTCTTT. Translating it yields CASSLVQNTEAFF.

The chain uses TRBV6-5 and TRBJ1-4, with 8 bases lining up with TRBD1. Germline V CDR1 and CDR2: MNHEY, SVGAGI. This CDR3 has 13 residues. J was trimmed by 5 bases and V by 6 bases; bases with no gene match: 2. The CDR3 is CASSRQGNEKLFF. As DNA, the CDR3 is TGTGCCAGCAGCCGACAGGGGAATGAAAAACTGTTTTTT.

The J gene is TRBJ1-1, the V gene TRBV7-3, with 11 bases fitting TRBD1. The CDR3 spans 16 residues. Germline trimming cut 4 bases from V and 5 bases from J; bases unmatched to any gene: 9. Per the germline V gene, CDR1 is SGHTA and CDR2 is FQGTGA. The CDR3 here is CASSSRTGGGRTEAFF. Written as DNA, the CDR3 is TGTGCCAGCAGCTCCCGGACAGGGGGCGGTAGGACTGAAGCTTTCTTT.

This rearrangement joins TRBV2 to TRBJ2-5, with 11 bases fitting TRBD1. The CDR3 has 14 amino acids. V was pared by 7 bases and J by 9 bases, with 10 bases of the junction left unmatched. CDR1 and CDR2 (germline): SNHLY, FYNNEI. DNA of the CDR3: TGTGCCAGCACTCCGGACAGGGGGCCCCAGCCCCAGTACTTC. As protein: CASTPDRGPQPQYF.

The chain couples TRBV5-8 to TRBJ1-5, with 7 nucleotides matching TRBD1. V lost 4 bases and J lost 4; bases outside the gene matches: 5. The CDR3 loop spans 14 amino acids. From germline, CDR1 is SGHTS and CDR2 YDEGEE. The CDR3 region has the DNA TGTGCCAGCAGCCCAGGGGGGGGAAATCAGCCCCAGCATTTT. This translates into CASSPGGGNQPQHF. The full variable domain, completed using reference TRBV5-8 and TRBJ1-5, is EAGVTQSPTHLIKTRGQQATLRCSPISGHTSVYWYQQALGLGLQFLLWYDEGEERNRGNFPPRFSGRQFPNYSSELNVNALELEDSALYLCASSPGGGNQPQHFGDGTRLSIL.

This clone is classed as medium-sized. The V and J genes are TRBV7-9 and TRBJ2-1; TRBD2 aligns across 11 bases. The length of the CDR3 is 17 residues. V dropped 3 bases and J dropped 6; count of bases not matched to a gene: 10. Germline values: CDR1 SEHNR, CDR2 FQNEAQ (reference sequence). CDR3 DNA: TGTGCCAGCAGCTTGGGACTAGCGGCGAACAGAGCCAATGAGCAGTTCTTC. It yields the protein CASSLGLAANRANEQFF.

The chain links TRBV6-2 or TRBV6-3 to TRBJ2-7; TRBD1 might be the D (5 bases). The CDR3 length is 14 residues. Germline loops: CDR1 MNHEY, CDR2 SVGEGT. Between the trimmed V and J ends, which lost 10 bases and 3 bases, there was a span of 19 bases. CDR3 residues: CANRPRVFGYEQYF. The CDR3 DNA follows: TGTGCCAACCGCCCCAGGGTTTTCGGCTACGAGCAGTACTTC.